Given below is one T cell receptor (beta chain) in context. The sample belongs to a study of cytomegalovirus exposure and HLA in healthy donors. Study-level information: The Caucasian-associated ancestry cluster held over 65% of a few hundred genotyped donors.

The CDR3 is 17 residues long. V was clipped by 1 base and J by 2 bases; unmatched bases: 7. Germline CDR1 reads SGHAT; CDR2 reads FQNNGV. Vbeta (60) and Jbeta (13) primers were used in the PCR. The assay was immunoSEQ multiplex PCR, and TCRdb's table has in-frame clones only and misses some. The sample carries around 92,000 clones, roughly 76% recorded once. Material for sequencing was PBMCs. This receptor was identified in a human donor in good health. The V gene is TRBV11-2, the J gene TRBJ1-3; 8 positions agree with TRBD1. This CDR3 reads CASSLVGTGTAGNTIYF. DNA of the CDR3: TGTGCCAGCAGCTTAGTGGGGACAGGCACGGCTGGAAACACCATATATTTT.